A single sample is the source of the 27 T cell receptor beta chains below, sequenced in a study of T cell responses to AZD1222 COVID-19 vaccine. Sequencing was performed with immunoSEQ multiplex PCR; in TCRdb, only in-frame clones are kept and a portion is missing. The sample has around 140,000 clones. The source material was peripheral blood. Receptors originate from an adult in good health.

V gene TRBV27 combines with J gene TRBJ1-5; D is unresolved. V was pared by 6 bases and J by 7 bases, with 10 bases between. Germline CDR1 is MNHEY and CDR2 is SMNVEV (reference sequence). The CDR3 has 12 residues. This CDR3 is CASSPAGQPQHF. CDR3 coding DNA: TGTGCCAGCAGCCCGGCGGGGCAGCCCCAGCATTTT.

The chain links TRBV27 to TRBJ2-2; D gene uncertain. Per germline, CDR1 MNHEY and CDR2 SMNVEV (reference sequence). This CDR3 contains 14 residues. V dropped 0 bases and J dropped 4 bases, with 6 bases sitting between them. The CDR3 bases are TGTGCCAGCAGTTTATCGGCTTTCACCGGGGAGCTGTTTTTT. It translates to CASSLSAFTGELFF.

The chain has TRBV5-8 and TRBJ2-5; D is perhaps TRBD1 or TRBD2 (5 bases each). V was shortened by 4 bases and J by 2 bases, with 18 bases between the two germline ends. The CDR3 runs to 16 residues. Per the germline V gene, CDR1 is SGHTS and CDR2 is YDEGEE. CDR3 DNA: TGTGCCAGCAGCATACCCCAGTGGGGACCGCAAGAGACCCAGTACTTC. The encoded protein is CASSIPQWGPQETQYF.

V is TRBV2 and J is TRBJ2-4; unclear D gene. CDR3 length equals 13 residues. V lost 4 bases and J 0 bases, leaving 4 bases between the germline ends. Germline V gives CDR1 SNHLY, CDR2 FYNNEI. The CDR3 DNA is TGTGCCAGCAGTGGAATAGCCAAAAACATTCAGTACTTC. Translation: CASSGIAKNIQYF.

This chain connects TRBV2 to TRBJ1-6, with a weak D call TRBD1 (6 bases). The CDR3 contains 18 residues. The germline CDR1 and CDR2 sequences are SNHLY and FYNNEI. Deletions cut 4 bases from V and 8 bases from J, with 24 bases between. CDR3 loop: CASSVGGIRGALDSPLHF. Written as DNA, the CDR3 is TGTGCCAGCAGTGTAGGCGGTATTCGGGGGGCCCTGGATTCACCCCTCCACTTT.

The V call is TRBV7-9, the J call TRBJ1-3; TRBD1 matches at 8 bases. The CDR3 runs 14 residues. CDR1 is SEHNR and CDR2 is FQNEAQ in the germline V gene (reference sequence). The J segment lost 5 bases and the V segment lost 4 bases, leaving 4 bases of the junction unmatched. The CDR3 sequence is CASSSRQGRNTIYF. For the CDR3, the DNA is TGTGCCAGCAGCTCAAGACAGGGGAGAAACACCATATATTTT.

V usage is TRBV19 and J usage is TRBJ2-2; the D call may be TRBD1 or TRBD2 (6 bases each). The CDR3 is 19 amino acids. V lost 7 bases to trimming and J lost 6 bases, with 30 bases between them. CDR1 and CDR2 from the germline V gene are LNHDA and SQIVND (reference sequence). This chain's CDR3 is CASTRIGYLENRDSGELFF. For the CDR3, the DNA is TGTGCCAGTACCAGAATAGGCTACCTCGAAAACAGGGACTCCGGGGAGCTGTTTTTT.

For the CDR3, the DNA is TGCGCCAGCAGCCCCCAAGGGGGGAGTGGACAGCCCCAGCATTTT. This codes for CASSPQGGSGQPQHF. This chain joins TRBV4-1 and TRBJ1-5, with D possibly matching TRBD1 (6 bases). Germline values: CDR1 MGHRA, CDR2 YSYEKL. The germline V and J ends were trimmed by 4 bases and 7 bases, with 17 bases remaining between them. This CDR3 is built from 15 residues.

V gene TRBV19 combines with J gene TRBJ2-7; 7 nucleotides line up with TRBD1. The CDR3 contains 13 residues. V dropped 4 bases and J dropped 5; count of bases not matched to a gene: 5. Germline assignment: CDR1 LNHDA and CDR2 SQIVND (reference sequence). CDR3 in amino acids: CASSNRGSDEQYF. The CDR3, as DNA: TGTGCCAGTAGTAACAGGGGTTCGGACGAGCAGTACTTC. Supplemented by reference TRBV19 and TRBJ2-7, the full variable domain reads DGGITQSPKYLFRKEGQNVTLSCEQNLNHDAMYWYRQDPGQGLRLIYYSQIVNDFQKGDIAEGYSVSREKKESFPLTVTSAQKNPTAFYLCASSNRGSDEQYFGPGTRLTVT.

The V call is TRBV15, the J call TRBJ1-5, with D maybe TRBD1 (6 bases). Trimming cost V 0 bases and J 5 bases, with 11 bases left between them. CDR3 length: 15 residues. Germline V gene data show CDR1 as LNHNV and CDR2 as YYDKDF (reference sequence). The CDR3 protein is CATSRDRGRYQPQHF. CDR3 coding DNA: TGTGCCACCAGCAGAGACAGGGGACGGTATCAGCCCCAGCATTTT.

The rearrangement links TRBV29-1 to TRBJ2-7; TRBD1 might be the D (6 bases). Per germline, CDR1 SQVTM and CDR2 ANQGSEA. Trimming stripped 7 bases from V and 3 bases from J, with 10 bases between. The CDR3 is made up of 11 amino acids. CDR3 sequence reads: CSGIQGYEQYF. The CDR3 nucleotides read TGCAGCGGCATACAGGGCTACGAGCAGTACTTC.

The V and J genes are TRBV19 and TRBJ2-1; D gene uncertain. V was clipped by 6 bases and J by 9 bases, with 12 bases between them. The germline V gene has CDR1 LNHDA and CDR2 SQIVND (reference sequence). The CDR3 is 12 residues long. Written as DNA, the CDR3 is TGTGCCAGTAGAACGAGCCCGGGTGAGCAGTTCTTC. Its translation: CASRTSPGEQFF.

The rearrangement links TRBV7-8 to TRBJ1-6, with a weak D call TRBD1 (6 bases). The CDR3 spans 15 residues. Germline V gene data show CDR1 as SGHVS and CDR2 as FQNEAQ. V was trimmed by 5 bases and J by 9 bases, leaving 17 bases between them. This CDR3 is CASSEEGGGTSPLHF. CDR3 nucleotide sequence: TGTGCCAGCAGCGAAGAGGGAGGGGGTACTTCACCCCTCCACTTT. Full variable domain (rest looked up from reference TRBV7-8 and TRBJ1-6): GAGVSQSPRYKVAKRGQDVALRCDPISGHVSLFWYQQALGQGPEFLTYFQNEAQLDKSGLPSDRFFAERPEGSVSTLKIQRTQQEDSAVYLCASSEEGGGTSPLHFGNGTRLTVT.

The V gene is TRBV30, the J gene TRBJ1-6, with a tentative D call TRBD1 (6 bases). Germline CDR1 reads GTSNPN; CDR2 reads SVGIG (reference sequence). V lost 0 bases and J 12 bases, leaving 15 bases between the germline ends. The CDR3 is made up of 14 amino acids. The CDR3 DNA reads TGTGCCTGGAGTGTAGGGGGGGCCGATAAACCCCTCCACTTT. Protein product: CAWSVGGADKPLHF.

The genes are TRBV6-5 and TRBJ1-5, with a weak D call TRBD1 (5 bases). Germline assignment: CDR1 MNHEY and CDR2 SVGAGI. V was clipped by 4 bases and J by 7 bases, with 8 bases between them. The CDR3 loop spans 12 amino acids. CDR3 coding DNA: TGTGCCAGCAGTTCTGGGGGGCAGCCCCAGCATTTT. Amino acid sequence: CASSSGGQPQHF.

CDR3 coding DNA: TGTGCCAGCAGCTTTACCCGGGGGGCGACAGATACGCAGTATTTT. Amino acid sequence: CASSFTRGATDTQYF. The chain links TRBV5-4 to TRBJ2-3; a possible D gene is TRBD2 (7 bases). The germline V and J ends were trimmed by 2 bases and 3 bases, with 13 bases remaining between them. The CDR3 has 15 residues. Germline CDR1 is SGHNT and CDR2 is YYREEE (reference sequence). Supplemented by reference TRBV5-4 and TRBJ2-3, the full variable domain reads ETGVTQSPTHLIKTRGQQVTLRCSSQSGHNTVSWYQQALGQGPQFIFQYYREEENGRGNFPPRFSGLQFPNYSSELNVNALELDDSALYLCASSFTRGATDTQYFGPGTRLTVL.

The CDR3 DNA follows: TGTGCCAGCTCACCACTTACTAGCGGGGGGAGAGATACGCAGTATTTT. Protein: CASSPLTSGGRDTQYF. The J gene is TRBJ2-3, the V gene TRBV18; TRBD2 matches 12 bases. V lost 1 base, J lost 5 bases, and 4 bases stayed unmatched. The CDR3 sequence is 16 residues long. Per the germline V gene, CDR1 is KGHSH and CDR2 is LQKENI.

This rearrangement joins TRBV7-8 to TRBJ1-3; D remains ambiguous. Trimming stripped 3 bases from V and 0 bases from J, with 0 bases between. CDR1 is SGHVS, CDR2 FQNEAQ, per germline. CDR3 length equals 12 residues. CDR3 amino acids: CASSFSGNTIYF. The DNA for the CDR3 is TGTGCCAGCAGCTTCTCTGGAAACACCATATATTTT.

The chain joins TRBV30 to TRBJ1-3, with TRBD1 matching over 7 bases. The CDR3 extends over 13 amino acids. V gave up 0 bases and J gave up 10 bases; unmatched junction bases: 6. Germline V gives CDR1 GTSNPN, CDR2 SVGIG (reference sequence). CDR3 sequence reads: CAWSVRGTVTIYF. CDR3 coding DNA: TGTGCCTGGAGTGTAAGGGGGACAGTGACCATATATTTT.

The chain employs TRBV18 and TRBJ1-2; 9 nucleotides align to TRBD1. The CDR3 runs 18 residues. V shed 0 bases, J shed 8 bases, and the junction held 16 bases outside the gene matches. Looked up from germline, CDR1 is KGHSH and CDR2 is LQKENI. Here the CDR3 DNA reads TGTGCCAGCTCACCACCCCGGGACAGGGTGCCTTTTTTGCGGGGCTACACCTTC. It translates to CASSPPRDRVPFLRGYTF. The whole variable domain, remainder taken from reference TRBV18 and TRBJ1-2, is NAGVMQNPRHLVRRRGQEARLRCSPMKGHSHVYWYRQLPEEGLKFMVYLQKENIIDESGMPKERFSAEFPKEGPSILRIQQVVRGDSAAYFCASSPPRDRVPFLRGYTFGSGTRLTVV.

The CDR3 protein is CATRDSVNYGYTF. The CDR3 DNA sequence: TGTGCCACCCGGGACAGCGTCAACTATGGCTACACCTTC. The gene calls are TRBV10-3 and TRBJ1-2; TRBD1 agrees at 7 bases. V shed 10 bases, J shed 2 bases, and the junction held 7 bases outside the gene matches. CDR3 length: 13 residues. Germline CDR1 and CDR2: ENHRY and SYGVKD.

The chain joins TRBV7-2 to TRBJ1-1; 11 bases agree with TRBD1. The CDR3 runs 15 residues. The junction had 7 bases not matched to a gene; V was cut back by 4 bases and J by 6 bases. CDR1 and CDR2 (germline): SGHTA, FQGNSA. CDR3 protein: CASSSGQGVRSEAFF. DNA for the CDR3: TGTGCCAGCAGCTCGGGACAGGGGGTCCGCTCTGAAGCTTTCTTT.

The chain combines TRBV28 with TRBJ2-3, with a possible D match to TRBD2 (7 bases). Trimming cost V 7 bases and J 2 bases, with 16 bases left between them. The CDR3 consists of 15 residues. CDR1 MDHEN and CDR2 SYDVKM come from the germline V gene. The DNA of the CDR3 is TGTGCCAGCACCCGGGCGGGGGCGAACACAGATACGCAGTATTTT. It yields the protein CASTRAGANTDTQYF.

The V call is TRBV10-1, the J call TRBJ1-2; 8 bases line up with TRBD1. The CDR3 loop spans 16 amino acids. Germline trimming cut 6 bases from V and 2 bases from J; bases unmatched to any gene: 11. CDR1 is WNHNN and CDR2 is SYGVQD in the germline V gene (reference sequence). The CDR3 loop reads CASSPGQASSNYGYTF. CDR3 in DNA: TGCGCCAGCAGCCCGGGACAGGCATCTTCGAACTATGGCTACACCTTC.

The chain combines TRBV7-2 with TRBJ1-1, with 10 bases matching TRBD1. Germline V CDR1 and CDR2: SGHTA, FQGNSA. The ends lost 1 base at V and 3 bases at J; junction bases unmatched: 2. The CDR3 is made up of 15 amino acids. The CDR3 loop reads CASSLDGTGDTEAFF. CDR3 nucleotides: TGTGCCAGCAGCTTAGATGGGACAGGGGACACTGAAGCTTTCTTT.

This chain links TRBV19 with TRBJ1-2; 8 nucleotides line up with TRBD1. Trimming cost V 6 bases and J 2 bases; bases outside gene matches: 2. This CDR3 is built from 13 residues. The germline V gene has CDR1 LNHDA and CDR2 SQIVND (reference sequence). CDR3 bases: TGTGCCAGTAGAAGGACAGGGAACTATGGCTACACCTTC. Translating it yields CASRRTGNYGYTF.

This sequence joins TRBV5-1 and TRBJ2-3, with 9 bases that match TRBD2. V lost 2 bases, J lost 1 base, and 5 bases stayed unmatched. Germline values: CDR1 SGHRS, CDR2 YFSETQ. The CDR3 sequence is 16 residues long. Here the CDR3 DNA reads TGCGCCAGCAGCTTTCTGGCTAGCGGGGGCACAGATACGCAGTATTTT. It translates to CASSFLASGGTDTQYF.